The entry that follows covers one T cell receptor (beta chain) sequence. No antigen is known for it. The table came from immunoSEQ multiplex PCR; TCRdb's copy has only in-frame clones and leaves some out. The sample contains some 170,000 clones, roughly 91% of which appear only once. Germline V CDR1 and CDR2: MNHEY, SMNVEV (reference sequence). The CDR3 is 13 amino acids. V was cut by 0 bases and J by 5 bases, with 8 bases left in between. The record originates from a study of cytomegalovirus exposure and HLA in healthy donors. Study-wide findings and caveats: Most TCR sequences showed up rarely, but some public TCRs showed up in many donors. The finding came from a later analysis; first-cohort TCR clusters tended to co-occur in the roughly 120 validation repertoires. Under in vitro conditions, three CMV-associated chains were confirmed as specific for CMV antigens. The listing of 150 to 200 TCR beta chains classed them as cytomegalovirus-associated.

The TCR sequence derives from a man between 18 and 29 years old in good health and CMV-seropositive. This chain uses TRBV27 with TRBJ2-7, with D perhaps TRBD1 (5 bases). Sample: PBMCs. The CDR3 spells CASSLSRVHEQYF. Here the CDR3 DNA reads TGTGCCAGCAGTTTATCCAGGGTGCACGAGCAGTACTTC.